The rows below give T cell receptor beta chains drawn from one sample of a study of T cell responses to AZD1222 COVID-19 vaccine. The table came from immunoSEQ multiplex PCR; TCRdb's copy has only in-frame clones and leaves some out. Counted here are over 50,000 clones, about 90% occurring once; the ten biggest clones make up about 14%. The specimen was peripheral blood, collected 28 days after the second AZD1222 dose. The receptors stem from an adult who received the AZD1222 COVID-19 vaccine. The CDR3 runs from the conserved cysteine through the conserved F or W. The D gene is left open where the match is weak. Only part of the rows carry a size: once, few, many, or a class if the clone is expanded.

cdr3_length j_call clone_size d_call v_call cdr3_nt cdr3_aa
13 TRBJ1-2 - - TRBV12-3/TRBV12-4 TGTGCCAGCAGCCAAGCAGGGAACTATGGCTACACCTTC CASSQAGNYGYTF
15 TRBJ2-4 - - TRBV9 TGTGCCAGCAGCGTCACCGGGACTCCCGGGGCCATTCAGTACTTC CASSVTGTPGAIQYF
17 TRBJ1-4 - - TRBV7-2 TGTGCCAGCAGCCCGAAGACGCTCGGACGCCGTAATGAAAAACTGTTTTTT CASSPKTLGRRNEKLFF
12 TRBJ2-1 - - TRBV11-3 TGTGCCAGCAGCCCCTCCACTAATGAGCAGTTCTTC CASSPSTNEQFF
11 TRBJ2-5 - - TRBV20-1 TGCAGTGCTAGAACTGTAGAGACCCAGTACTTC CSARTVETQYF
14 TRBJ2-2 - - TRBV2 TGTGCCAGCACGGGGCTAGGTGGGACCGGGGAGCTGTTTTTT CASTGLGGTGELFF
13 TRBJ1-5 - - TRBV6-5 TGTGCCAGCAGGAAGGGGCAGGGTCAGCCCCAGCATTTT CASRKGQGQPQHF
16 TRBJ2-1 - TRBD2 TRBV7-2 TGTGCCAGCAGCGCCAAGCTAGGCGGGGGTTACAATGAGCAGTTCTTC CASSAKLGGGYNEQFF
12 TRBJ2-3 - - TRBV4-2 TGTGCCAGCAGCCAAGGGCCAGATACGCAGTATTTT CASSQGPDTQYF
15 TRBJ2-1 - TRBD2 TRBV5-1 TGCGCCAGCAGCTCAAGCGGGAATTGGGTCAATGAGCAGTTCTTC CASSSSGNWVNEQFF
12 TRBJ2-1 once - TRBV6-5 TGTGCCAGCAGGGACCCTACCGGTGAGCAGTTCTTC CASRDPTGEQFF
15 TRBJ2-7 - TRBD1 TRBV6-5 TGTGCCAGCAGTTACTCGGACAGGGGAGAGAGCGAGCAGTACTTC CASSYSDRGESEQYF
12 TRBJ1-2 - - TRBV5-1 TGCGCCAGCAGCAACACAGAGTATGGCTACACCTTC CASSNTEYGYTF
15 TRBJ2-3 - - TRBV27 TGTGCCAGCAGTTTAGGTCGACCGAGCACAGATACGCAGTATTTT CASSLGRPSTDTQYF
14 TRBJ1-2 - - TRBV6-2/TRBV6-3 TGTGCCAGCAGTTACTCTGTGGGAGTGGATGGCTACACCTTC CASSYSVGVDGYTF
13 TRBJ2-7 - TRBD2 TRBV24-1 TGTGCCACCCCGGGGGGACTAGCCTACGAGCAGTACTTC CATPGGLAYEQYF
15 TRBJ1-1 - - TRBV23-1 TGCGCCAGCAGTCAATCGATCAGGTTCGGCACTGAAGCTTTCTTT CASSQSIRFGTEAFF
13 TRBJ1-4 - - TRBV29-1 TGCAGCGTGTCAGGGCTCGCTAATGAAAAACTGTTTTTT CSVSGLANEKLFF
16 TRBJ2-7 - TRBD2 TRBV7-2 TGTGCCAGCAGCTTCCAGGCGGGAGCCTTCTCCTACGAGCAGTACTTC CASSFQAGAFSYEQYF
13 TRBJ1-2 - TRBD1 TRBV28 TGTGCCAGCAGTTTAGGCAGGGGGCGGGGCTACACCTTC CASSLGRGRGYTF
15 TRBJ1-2 - - TRBV14 TGTGCCAGCAGCCAAGGGACGCGGGGTGACTATGGCTACACCTTC CASSQGTRGDYGYTF
13 TRBJ2-1 - - TRBV6-5 TGTGCCAGCAGCCGAGGACTATACAATGAGCAGTTCTTC CASSRGLYNEQFF
13 TRBJ1-1 - - TRBV28 TGTGCCAGCAGCCGAGGACAGACCCGCGAAGCTTTCTTT CASSRGQTREAFF
16 TRBJ2-3 - - TRBV3-1/TRBV3-2 TGTGCCAGCAGCCAAGATCTCGGCAGACCCACAGATACGCAGTATTTT CASSQDLGRPTDTQYF
17 TRBJ2-7 - TRBD2 TRBV7-9 TGTGCCAGCAGTCCATCATTGGGGGGAGGGATCTCCTACGAGCAGTACTTC CASSPSLGGGISYEQYF
15 TRBJ1-5 - - TRBV2 TGTGCCAGCAACGGAGGGGGAGGGAGGGCTCAGCCCCAGCATTTT CASNGGGGRAQPQHF
11 TRBJ1-1 - - TRBV21-1 TGTGCCAGCAGCCCTCGCCCAGGAGCTTTCTTT CASSPRPGAFF
15 TRBJ2-2 - TRBD1 TRBV19 TGTGCCAGTAGGTCACAGGGGTGGGACACCGGGGAGCTGTTTTTT CASRSQGWDTGELFF
12 TRBJ2-2 - - TRBV30 TGTGCCTGGACCCCAGGAATCGGGGAGCTGTTTTTT CAWTPGIGELFF
14 TRBJ1-2 - - TRBV10-1 TGCGCCAAAAGAAGGACGACCCATAACTATGGCTACACCTTC CAKRRTTHNYGYTF
13 TRBJ2-7 - TRBD1 TRBV2 TGTGCCAGCAGTGTACGACAGGGGAACGAGCAGTACTTC CASSVRQGNEQYF
16 TRBJ1-5 - TRBD1 TRBV30 TGTGCCTGGAGTGGACAGGGGGCGAGAAGCAATCAGCCCCAGCATTTT CAWSGQGARSNQPQHF
14 TRBJ1-3 - - TRBV3-1/TRBV3-2 TGTGCCAGCAGCCAGAGAGGATCTGGAAACACCATATATTTT CASSQRGSGNTIYF
14 TRBJ2-7 - - TRBV5-1 TGCGCCAGCAGCATTCCGACAGGTTCCTACGAGCAGTACTTC CASSIPTGSYEQYF
14 TRBJ2-1 - - TRBV11-3 TGTGCCAGCAGCTCCGAGGGCCTTTACAATGAGCAGTTCTTC CASSSEGLYNEQFF
18 TRBJ2-1 - TRBD2 TRBV7-8 TGTGCCAGCAGCTTAGAACGTGGGGGCGGGAGGAGGTACAATGAGCAGTTCTTC CASSLERGGGRRYNEQFF
15 TRBJ2-7 - TRBD1 TRBV7-2 TGTGCCAGCAGCTCCAACGACAGGGTCTCCTACGAGCAGTACTTC CASSSNDRVSYEQYF
14 TRBJ2-7 - - TRBV5-5 TGTGCCAGCAGCTTGGGGGACACCCCCTACGAGCAGTACTTC CASSLGDTPYEQYF
15 TRBJ2-3 - TRBD1 TRBV25-1 TGTGCCAGCAGGGCGAGGACAGGGAATACAGATACGCAGTATTTT CASRARTGNTDTQYF
13 TRBJ1-1 - TRBD1 TRBV12-3/TRBV12-4 TGTGCCAGCAGTCCTCGACAGGGGGGTGAAGCTTTCTTT CASSPRQGGEAFF
15 TRBJ2-5 - TRBD1 TRBV9 TGTGCCAGCAGCGTAAACGGACAGGACGGAGAGACCCAGTACTTC CASSVNGQDGETQYF
15 TRBJ2-1 - TRBD2 TRBV9 TGTGCCAGCAGCACGCGACTAGCGGGAGCCAATGAGCAGTTCTTC CASSTRLAGANEQFF
15 TRBJ2-5 - TRBD2 TRBV5-4 TGTGCCAGCAGCTTGGCGGGGACTAGCGGGAGGACCCAGTACTTC CASSLAGTSGRTQYF
16 TRBJ2-3 - - TRBV3-1/TRBV3-2 TGTGCCAGCAGCCAAGAGGCCAGGGTAGGGGCAGATACGCAGTATTTT CASSQEARVGADTQYF
13 TRBJ1-5 once - TRBV2 TGTGCCAGCAGTCCGACAGTCAATCAGCCCCAGCATTTT CASSPTVNQPQHF
17 TRBJ1-5 - - TRBV15 TGTGCCACCAGCAGTCAAGCCTTACAGGGAAAGAATCAGCCCCAGCATTTT CATSSQALQGKNQPQHF